This T cell receptor (beta chain) was found in a study of CD8 T cells in Susac syndrome (dated by TCRdb to the late 2010s). About the full investigation: Repertoire sequencing was used to test whether CD8+ T cell activation and differentiation in Susac syndrome was antigen driven. General conclusions and limits of the study: The study acknowledged that relatively few individuals were included in the TCR sequencing and HLA analysis.

Peripheral blood CD8+ and CD4+ T cells from healthy donors, Susac syndrome patients and multiple sclerosis patients were profiled by high-throughput TCR beta sequencing. The multiple sclerosis controls were treatment-naive patients whose relapsing-remitting disease, either stable or active, fulfilled the revised McDonald criteria. Bulk CD8+ and CD4+ T cells were purified magnetically by negative isolation, whereas CD8+ TEMRA cells were enriched by FACS. Blood was collected in EDTA tubes and processed within 24 hours, with PBMCs isolated through density gradient centrifugation. PBMCs intended for TCR sequencing were frozen in liquid nitrogen and were later thawed in a 37 degrees C water bath. A purity of at least 90% was achieved for sorted or isolated CD4+, CD8+ and CD8+ TEMRA cells. Deletion took 1 base off V and 2 bases off J, with a span of 7 bases between the germline ends. Reading the germline V gene gives CDR1 LGHNA and CDR2 YSLEER. Taken from cysteine to phenylalanine, the CDR3 has 14 residues. The entry retains the CDR3 DNA only, 42 bases that are in frame from base 1.

RNA was extracted using the RNeasy kit, and about 0.45 to 1 ug of the RNA was reverse transcribed with random hexamers. The immunoSEQ multiplex PCR assay, covering 54 Vbeta and 13 Jbeta segments, was used to amplify TCR beta CDR3 regions. PCR amplification bias was corrected by using a synthetic template baseline for primer optimization and computational correction. As for the authors' bioinformatics: Only productive sequences were kept, with reads annotated to V, D and J genes according to IMGT and analyzed in immunoSEQ Analyzer. Clonality was calculated as one minus the Shannon entropy normalized by log2 of the number of productive unique sequences. Public and private clones were assessed among the 100 most prevalent clones of each patient and control. Clones were defined as Susac-specific if absent from the healthy and MS cohorts, from approximately 1,100 published viral clones and from other ImmuneACCESS disease sequences. Using fastp at Q25 and MiXCR, TCRdb reprocessed the public reads and kept productive beta chains. Rows with a matching CDR3 protein are joined into one entry that keeps the most common DNA and genes. TCRdb, rather than the study authors, made the V and J calls. For this sample the table gives some 120,000 distinct CDR3 sequences, of which roughly 94% were detected only once. Jointly, the top ten make up around 0.12% of the sample.

To note about this clonotype: The clone's antigen remains unknown. Base qualities were left out, and no much larger clone turns up one base away.

The sequenced sample was CD4+ T cells from PBMCs. This clonotype was obtained from a human donor with multiple sclerosis. The rearranged segments are TRBV4-3 and TRBJ2-3, with the identity of the D gene unclear. The nucleotide sequence is TGCGCCAGCAGCCAAGGTGGATCCACAGATACGCAGTATTTT. Translation gives CASSQGGSTDTQYF.